The 9 T cell receptor beta chains listed next were all sequenced from one sample in a study of STAT5B mutations in CD4+ large granular lymphocyte leukemia. Measured with immunoSEQ multiplex PCR; TCRdb has only the in-frame clones, and not every one. The table includes 25,000 to 40,000 clones, 80% to 90% detected once. The sequenced material came from CD4+ T cells from blood buffy coats. The receptors derive from a human donor in good health.

The CDR3: CASSPASGRGGRIGTEAFF. CDR3 DNA: TGCGCCAGCAGCCCCGCCTCCGGCAGAGGGGGCAGGATAGGAACTGAAGCTTTCTTT. This chain joins TRBV4-1 and TRBJ1-1; TRBD1 matches 7 bases. The CDR3 is 19 residues long. Germline values: CDR1 MGHRA, CDR2 YSYEKL. J was trimmed by 5 bases and V by 4 bases; bases with no gene match: 22.

This clone was counted a few times. The chain has TRBV11-3 and TRBJ2-7; TRBD1 matches 8 bases. V lost 6 bases and J lost 3; bases outside the gene matches: 13. This CDR3 comprises 16 residues. Germline loops: CDR1 SGHNT, CDR2 YENEEA. DNA for the CDR3: TGTGCCAGCAGTCCGGCGAGTGGACAGGGACTCTACGAGCAGTACTTC. This encodes CASSPASGQGLYEQYF.

The V and J genes are TRBV9 and TRBJ1-4; D not resolved. This CDR3 spans 13 amino acids. Looked up from germline, CDR1 is SGDLS and CDR2 is YYNGEE. Trimming removed 4 bases at V and 2 bases at J, with 6 bases between. The CDR3 DNA reads as TGTGCCAGCAGCTCCGTCACTAATGAAAAACTGTTTTTT. Protein sequence: CASSSVTNEKLFF.

V and J are TRBV5-1 and TRBJ2-7; D is perhaps TRBD2 (5 bases). Germline lookup yields CDR1 SGHRS and CDR2 YFSETQ. CDR3 length equals 12 residues. V lost 7 bases, J lost 5 bases, and 13 bases lay in between. The CDR3 region has the DNA TGCGCCAGCGGGCTGGTCGGGGACGAGCAGTACTTC. Its protein product is CASGLVGDEQYF.

This clone has a single count. The DNA of the CDR3 is TGTGCCAGCAGCTTAAATCCAGCGGGCCACAATGAGCAGTTCTTC. It encodes CASSLNPAGHNEQFF. The rearrangement uses TRBV7-8 and TRBJ2-1; D is perhaps TRBD2 (6 bases). Per germline, CDR1 SGHVS and CDR2 FQNEAQ. V lost 2 bases and J lost 5, with 13 bases in between. The CDR3 runs to 15 residues.

CDR3 bases: TGCGCCAGCAGCTTGGCCGGGTTAGTAACAGATACGCAGTATTTT. Protein product: CASSLAGLVTDTQYF. V gene TRBV5-1 combines with J gene TRBJ2-3, with D hard to call. Looked up from germline, CDR1 is SGHRS and CDR2 is YFSETQ. V lost 0 bases and J 3 bases, leaving 11 bases between the germline ends. CDR3 length equals 15 residues. Using reference TRBV5-1 and TRBJ2-3 for the parts outside the CDR3, the full variable domain is KAGVTQTPRYLIKTRGQQVTLSCSPISGHRSVSWYQQTPGQGLQFLFEYFSETQRNKGNFPGRFSGRQFSNSRSEMNVSTLELGDSALYLCASSLAGLVTDTQYFGPGTRLTVL.

The chain has TRBV7-9 and TRBJ2-2, with TRBD2 matching 8 bases. Germline trimming cut 8 bases from V and 3 bases from J; bases unmatched to any gene: 11. This CDR3 has 16 residues. Per the germline V gene, CDR1 is SEHNR and CDR2 is FQNEAQ (reference sequence). The CDR3 is CASSGGGLGDTGELFF. CDR3 coding DNA: TGTGCCAGCTCAGGCGGGGGGCTTGGTGACACCGGGGAGCTGTTTTTT.

J is TRBJ2-7 and V is TRBV6-1, with 9 bases aligning to TRBD1. With 10 bases clipped from V and 3 bases from J, the junction kept 4 bases outside the gene matches. Per germline, CDR1 MNHNS and CDR2 SASEGT. This CDR3 spans 12 amino acids. This chain's CDR3 is CAILGQGYEQYF. For the CDR3, the DNA is TGTGCCATCCTGGGACAGGGCTACGAGCAGTACTTC.

The table lists this clone with a count of one. The chain is built from TRBV5-4 and TRBJ2-3; a weak D match, TRBD2 (6 bases). From germline, CDR1 is SGHNT and CDR2 YYREEE (reference sequence). The CDR3 is 17 amino acids. The germline V and J ends were trimmed by 0 bases and 6 bases, with 20 bases remaining between them. CDR3 DNA: TGTGCCAGCAGCTTGGCGGCAGGGCGAGCGGGTGGGGATACGCAGTATTTT. It codes for CASSLAAGRAGGDTQYF.